Listed here is a single T cell receptor (beta chain). The CDR3 covers 11 residues. V lost 2 bases and J 6 bases, leaving 2 bases between the germline ends. Germline CDR1 reads MNHNY; CDR2 reads SVGAGI (reference sequence). This sample is drawn from a study of early T cells in non-severe SARS-CoV-2 infection. Individual cDNA molecules carried attached unique molecular identifiers. From the 5' RACE reads, TCRdb called clonotypes with MiXCR, one entry per CDR3 protein. In the table there are about 47,000 distinct CDR3 sequences, around 10% of which are singletons. This receptor was identified in an adult who was a healthcare worker with PCR-confirmed SARS-CoV-2 infection or an uninfected control (not recorded which). The sequencing here drew on whole blood, taken at baseline. The J gene is TRBJ2-1, the V gene TRBV6-6, with no clear D. The DNA of the CDR3 is TGTGCCAGCAGTTACCCCAATGAGCAGTTCTTC. It specifies CASSYPNEQFF.